Presented here are 9 T cell receptor beta chains from one specimen sequenced in a study of blood T cell repertoires in COVID-19. Measured with immunoSEQ multiplex PCR; TCRdb has only the in-frame clones, and not every one. This sample has about 73,000 clones, with roughly 80% found just once. Sequenced: peripheral blood. Every receptor here comes from a woman aged 55-69 years with acute or convalescent COVID-19.

The chain has TRBV3-1 (or the pseudogene TRBV3-2) and TRBJ2-7; D is undetermined. CDR1 LGHDT and CDR2 YNNKEL come from the germline V gene (reference sequence). This CDR3 region has 12 residues. The germline V and J ends were trimmed by 4 bases and 4 bases, with 8 bases remaining between them. CDR3 protein: CASSLRTYEQYF. The CDR3 region has the DNA TGTGCCAGCAGCCTGCGTACGTACGAGCAGTACTTC.

The CDR3 bases are TGCAGTGCTAGTCAGTCCTCGGGTGGTTCACCCCTCCACTTT. This sequence encodes CSASQSSGGSPLHF. The genes are TRBV20-1 and TRBJ1-6; D not certain. The germline V gene has CDR1 DFQATT and CDR2 SNEGSKA (reference sequence). The CDR3 has 14 residues. V lost 3 bases and J 9 bases, leaving 15 bases between the germline ends.

This clone was seen once. This rearrangement joins TRBV6-5 to TRBJ1-3; TRBD1 agrees at 9 bases. CDR1 MNHEY and CDR2 SVGAGI come from the germline V gene. The V segment lost 9 bases and the J segment 2 bases; nucleotides outside the gene matches: 2. This CDR3 has 13 amino acids. CDR3 DNA: TGTGCCAGTTACAGGGGGCCTGGAAACACCATATATTTT. This gives the protein CASYRGPGNTIYF.

The chain employs TRBV6-6 and TRBJ1-6, with TRBD1 as a possible D gene (6 bases). Germline V gives CDR1 MNHNY, CDR2 SVGAGI (reference sequence). There are 15 residues in the CDR3. Deletions cut 5 bases from V and 7 bases from J, with 15 bases between. CDR3 loop: CASSTGQSKNSPLHF. As DNA, the CDR3 is TGTGCCAGCAGTACCGGACAGTCGAAGAATTCACCCCTCCACTTT.

The chain is built from TRBV19 and TRBJ2-3, with 7 bases aligning to TRBD2. J gave up 0 bases and V 6 bases, and 6 bases lay outside the gene matches. Germline V gene lookup returns CDR1 LNHDA and CDR2 SQIVND (reference sequence). The CDR3 spans 15 residues. The CDR3 protein is CASSPSGLSTDTQYF. DNA of the CDR3: TGTGCCAGTAGCCCTAGCGGCCTTAGCACAGATACGCAGTATTTT.

The genes are TRBV2 and TRBJ1-6; TRBD1 matches 8 bases. From germline, CDR1 is SNHLY and CDR2 FYNNEI. The CDR3 sequence is 15 residues long. V lost 6 bases to trimming and J lost 7 bases; unmatched junction nucleotides: 8. The chain's CDR3 is CASSERTGLNSPLHF. The CDR3 DNA reads TGTGCCAGCAGCGAGCGGACAGGGTTAAATTCACCCCTCCACTTT.

This rearrangement joins TRBV6-5 to TRBJ1-3; 9 bases are shared with TRBD1. CDR1 is MNHEY, CDR2 SVGAGI, per germline. This CDR3 spans 15 amino acids. With V trimmed by 4 bases and J by 3 bases, 4 bases remained unmatched. CDR3 loop: CASSSEGQGGNTIYF. The CDR3 DNA follows: TGTGCCAGCAGTTCAGAGGGACAGGGTGGAAACACCATATATTTT.

The rearrangement joins TRBV28 to TRBJ1-6, with a possible D match to TRBD1 (5 bases). CDR3 length: 13 residues. Looked up from germline, CDR1 is MDHEN and CDR2 is SYDVKM. V lost 10 bases, J lost 5 bases, and 12 bases lay in between. The CDR3 nucleotides are TGTGCCATCAGCAGGGAACATAATTCACCCCTCCACTTT. The encoded protein is CAISREHNSPLHF.

The chain is built from TRBV30 and TRBJ1-1; D is perhaps TRBD1 (5 bases). The V gene lost 0 bases and the J gene lost 4 bases, with 12 bases spanning the gap. Germline-derived CDR1 and CDR2 are GTSNPN and SVGIG (reference sequence). There are 14 residues in the CDR3. DNA for the CDR3: TGTGCCTGGAGTGTCCAGGCAGGGCCCACTGAAGCTTTCTTT. Translated: CAWSVQAGPTEAFF.